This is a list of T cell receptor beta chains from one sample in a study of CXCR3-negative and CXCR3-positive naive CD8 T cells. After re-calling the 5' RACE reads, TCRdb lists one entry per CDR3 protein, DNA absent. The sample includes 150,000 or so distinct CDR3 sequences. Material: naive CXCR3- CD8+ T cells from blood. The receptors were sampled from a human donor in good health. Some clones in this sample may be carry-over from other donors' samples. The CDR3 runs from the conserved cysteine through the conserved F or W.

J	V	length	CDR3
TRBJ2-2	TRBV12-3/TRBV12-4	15	CASSFGLASTGELFF
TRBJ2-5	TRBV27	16	CASSLLTPAGRETQYF
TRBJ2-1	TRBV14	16	CASSQDSLGSYNEQFF
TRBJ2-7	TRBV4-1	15	CASSLDSGRAYEQYF
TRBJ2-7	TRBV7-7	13	CASSRLPGFEQYF
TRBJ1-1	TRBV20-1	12	CSASGEITEAFF
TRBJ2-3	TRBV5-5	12	CASSWGRDTQYF
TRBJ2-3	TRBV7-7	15	CASSPGTARTDTQYF
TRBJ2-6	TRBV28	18	CASSFSGQGASGANVLTF
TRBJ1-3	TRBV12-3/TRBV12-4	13	CASSLGSGNTIYF
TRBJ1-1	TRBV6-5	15	CASSLLGILNTEAFF
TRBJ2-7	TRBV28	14	CASSLSTGYYEQYF
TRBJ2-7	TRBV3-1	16	CASSQDLTGTNYEQYF
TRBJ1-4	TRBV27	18	CASSPRRGDTGFDEKLFF
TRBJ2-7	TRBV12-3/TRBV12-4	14	CASSRIGQGYEQYF
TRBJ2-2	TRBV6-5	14	CASSQREFAGELFF
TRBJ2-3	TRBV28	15	CASSLENSSTDTQYF
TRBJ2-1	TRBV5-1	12	CASSLEYNEQFF
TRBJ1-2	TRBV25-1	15	CASSGITGVGYGYTF
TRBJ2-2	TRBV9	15	CASSVAGLNTGELFF
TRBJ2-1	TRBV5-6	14	CASSPDPPGPEQFF
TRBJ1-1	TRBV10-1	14	CASSNDRVGTEAFF
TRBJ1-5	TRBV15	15	CATSRDRGSNQPQHF
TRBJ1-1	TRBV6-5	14	CASRRLDRDTEAFF
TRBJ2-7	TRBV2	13	CASTLNLDYEQYF
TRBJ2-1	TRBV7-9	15	CASSYVVASGSEQFF
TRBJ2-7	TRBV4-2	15	CASSEGLRAAYEQYF
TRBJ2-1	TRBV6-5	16	CASSYTLAGEVYEQFF
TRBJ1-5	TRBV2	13	CASSERNDQPQHF
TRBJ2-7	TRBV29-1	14	CSVEMGPSSYEQYF
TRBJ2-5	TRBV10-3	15	CAISEPTGGRETQYF
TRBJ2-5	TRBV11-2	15	CASSFTGGGVETQYF
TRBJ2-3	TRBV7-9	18	CASSPPNLGLAGGDTQYF
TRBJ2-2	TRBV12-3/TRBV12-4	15	CASTHLGRNTGELFF
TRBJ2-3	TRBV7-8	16	CASSSRILVSTDTQYF
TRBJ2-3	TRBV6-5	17	CASSYSIKAGAGDTQYF
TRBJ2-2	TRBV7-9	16	CASSLPGRPNTGELFF
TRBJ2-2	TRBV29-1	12	CSARTGPGELFF
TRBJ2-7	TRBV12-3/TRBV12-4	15	CASSFLGTGWYEQYF
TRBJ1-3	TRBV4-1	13	CASSPLGGNTIYF
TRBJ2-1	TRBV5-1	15	CASSSGGGVYNEQFF
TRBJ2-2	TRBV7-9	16	CASSNKGLENTGELFF
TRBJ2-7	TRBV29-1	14	CSVETSGVSYEQYF
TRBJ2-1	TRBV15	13	CATSRDSYNEQFF
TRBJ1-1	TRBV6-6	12	CASTPGQPEAFF
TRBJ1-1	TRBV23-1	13	CASSQSGNTEAFF
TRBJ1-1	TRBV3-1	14	CASSQEGGHFEAFF
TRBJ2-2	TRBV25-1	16	CASRSMVATNTGELFF
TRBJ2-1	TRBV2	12	CASSESGDEQFF
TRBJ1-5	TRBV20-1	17	CSARDTGGRGSNQPQHF
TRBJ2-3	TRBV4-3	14	CASSGTRISDTQYF
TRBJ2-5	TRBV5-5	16	CASSYWDRVKEETQYF
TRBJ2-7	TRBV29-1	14	CSAEGGESSYEQYF
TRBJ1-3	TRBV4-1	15	CASSLSARTGNTIYF
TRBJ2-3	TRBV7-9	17	CASSSDLAEPSTDTQYF
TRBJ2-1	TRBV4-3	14	CASSQGTADNEQFF
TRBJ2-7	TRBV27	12	CASSQNSYEQYF
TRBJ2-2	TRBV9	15	CASSASGVNTGELFF
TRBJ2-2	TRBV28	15	CASSFGDRATGELFF